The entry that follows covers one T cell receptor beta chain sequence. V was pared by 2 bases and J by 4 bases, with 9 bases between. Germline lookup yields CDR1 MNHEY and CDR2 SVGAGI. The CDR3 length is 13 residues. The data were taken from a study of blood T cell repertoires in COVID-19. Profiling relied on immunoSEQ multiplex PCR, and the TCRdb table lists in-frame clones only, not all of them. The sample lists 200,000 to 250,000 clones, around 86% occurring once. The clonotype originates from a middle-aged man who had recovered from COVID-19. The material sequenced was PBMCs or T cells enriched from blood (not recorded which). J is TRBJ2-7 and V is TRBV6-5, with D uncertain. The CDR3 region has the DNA TGTGCCAGCAGTTACAGAGCGATTTACGAGCAGTACTTC. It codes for CASSYRAIYEQYF.